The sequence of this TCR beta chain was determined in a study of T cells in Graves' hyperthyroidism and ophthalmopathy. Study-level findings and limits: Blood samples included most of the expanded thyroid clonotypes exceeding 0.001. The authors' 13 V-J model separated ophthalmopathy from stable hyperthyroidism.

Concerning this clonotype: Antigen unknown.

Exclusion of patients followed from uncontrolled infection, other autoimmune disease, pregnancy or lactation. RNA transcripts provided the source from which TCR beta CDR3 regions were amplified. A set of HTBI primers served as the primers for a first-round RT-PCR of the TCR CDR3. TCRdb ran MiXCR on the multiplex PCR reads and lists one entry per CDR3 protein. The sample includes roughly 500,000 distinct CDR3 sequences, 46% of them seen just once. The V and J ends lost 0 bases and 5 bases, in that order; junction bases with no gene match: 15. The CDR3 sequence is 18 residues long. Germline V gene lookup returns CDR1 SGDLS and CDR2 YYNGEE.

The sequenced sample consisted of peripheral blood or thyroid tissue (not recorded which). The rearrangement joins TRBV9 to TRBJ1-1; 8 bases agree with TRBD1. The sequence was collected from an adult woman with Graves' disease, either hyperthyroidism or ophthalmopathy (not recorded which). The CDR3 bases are TGTGCCAGCAGCGTAGGCCTGGACAGGGAAGCGGGGCCTACTGAAGCTTTCTTT. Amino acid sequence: CASSVGLDREAGPTEAFF.